This TCR beta chain was captured by sequencing in a study of T cell responses to AZD1222 COVID-19 vaccine. Across the whole study: Investigators merged groups given second doses at roughly 4 or roughly 12 weeks. The study, taken as a whole, reports: Donors were chiefly white British, with a greater number of females, and clonal diversity was perhaps underestimated. Baseline serostatus was positive in only six AZD1222 recipients. Close to half of spike-specific TCRs reportedly recognize unmutated variant regions.

The CDR3 has 14 residues. Germline assignment: CDR1 MDHEN and CDR2 SYDVKM. V lost 0 bases to trimming and J lost 7 bases, with 9 bases between them. Note on this clone: As yet, its antigen is unknown.

Profiling relied on immunoSEQ multiplex PCR, and the TCRdb table lists in-frame clones only, not all of them. The profile shows 140,000 to 150,000 clones, 93% of them singletons. This specimen consisted of peripheral blood, obtained on day 0 of AZD1222 vaccination. The sequence was collected from an adult in good health. The V call is TRBV28, the J call TRBJ2-2; possible D gene TRBD1, 5 bases. For the CDR3, the DNA is TGTGCCAGCAGTTTATGGGGAAGGGGCGGGGAGCTGTTTTTT. The encoded protein is CASSLWGRGGELFF.